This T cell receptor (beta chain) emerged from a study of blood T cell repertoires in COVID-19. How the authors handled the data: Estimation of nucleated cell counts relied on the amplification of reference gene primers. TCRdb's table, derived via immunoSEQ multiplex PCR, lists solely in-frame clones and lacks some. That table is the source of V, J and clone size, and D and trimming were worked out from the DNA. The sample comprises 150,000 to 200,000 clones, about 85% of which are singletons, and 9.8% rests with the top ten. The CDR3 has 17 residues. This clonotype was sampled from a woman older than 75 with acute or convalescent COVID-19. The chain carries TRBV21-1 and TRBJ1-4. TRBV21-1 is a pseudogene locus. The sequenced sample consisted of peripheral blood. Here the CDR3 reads CAGRNCPELATNEKLFF. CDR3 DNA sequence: TGTGCCGGCAGAAACTGCCCTGAACTCGCAACTAATGAAAAACTGTTTTTT.